These 24 T cell receptor beta chains were all obtained from the same sample, sequenced in a study of CD8+ T cells in alopecia areata. RNA was extracted and reverse transcribed into cDNA as the sequencing template. Libraries were prepared by immunoSEQ multiplex PCR; TCRdb keeps only in-frame clonotypes and omits some of them. This table has about 200,000 clones, 35% to 45% appearing once. Treatment of the sample: oral pan-JAK inhibitor, 5-10 mg twice daily. Here the sequenced sample was CD4+ T cells sorted from blood, taken between weeks 30 and 35, from a patient treated with tofacitinib. Receptor source: a human donor with alopecia areata.

This sequence joins TRBV7-3 and TRBJ2-3, with 8 bases aligning to TRBD2. This CDR3 has 15 amino acids. After removal of 5 bases from V and 0 bases from J, the junction contained 4 bases not matched to a gene. The germline gives CDR1 SGHTA, CDR2 FQGTGA. DNA for the CDR3: TGTGCCAGCAGCCTGACGGGGGGGAGCACAGATACGCAGTATTTT. Its protein is CASSLTGGSTDTQYF.

This clone was picked up a small number of times. V is TRBV29-1 and J is TRBJ2-2, with a weak D call TRBD2 (5 bases). The ends were cut back, 7 bases at V and 5 bases at J, with 20 bases in the middle. CDR3 length equals 15 residues. Germline assignment: CDR1 SQVTM and CDR2 ANQGSEA. CDR3 nucleotides: TGCAGCGCCAGTCGAAAGTCGTCGGGGACCGGGGAGCTGTTTTTT. Protein product: CSASRKSSGTGELFF.

This clone has just a few counts. The J gene is TRBJ2-6, the V gene TRBV5-4; 11 nucleotides line up with TRBD1. The CDR3 consists of 18 residues. V shed 4 bases and J 0 bases; nucleotides not matched to a gene: 6. Looked up from germline, CDR1 is SGHNT and CDR2 is YYREEE (reference sequence). In DNA form, the CDR3 reads TGTGCCAGCAGCAATAGAGGGACAGGGGGCTCTGGGGCCAACGTCCTGACTTTC. Translation: CASSNRGTGGSGANVLTF.

The V gene is TRBV29-1, the J gene TRBJ2-3; D assignment may be TRBD1 or TRBD2 (5 bases each). The V end lost 8 bases, the J end lost 2 bases, and 14 bases lay between the germline ends. The CDR3 has 13 amino acids. Germline loops: CDR1 SQVTM, CDR2 ANQGSEA. CDR3 region: CSFREGITDTQYF. CDR3 nucleotides: TGCAGCTTCCGCGAGGGGATCACAGATACGCAGTATTTT.

This sequence joins TRBV27 and TRBJ1-2; 7 bases agree with TRBD1. Germline V gene data show CDR1 as MNHEY and CDR2 as SMNVEV (reference sequence). V shed 3 bases, J shed 7 bases, and the junction held 8 bases outside the gene matches. This CDR3 has 14 residues. CDR3 DNA: TGTGCCAGCAGTTTGTGTAAGGGGGCATGTGGCTACACCTTC. The encoded protein is CASSLCKGACGYTF.

V usage is TRBV30 and J usage is TRBJ2-7, with D maybe TRBD2 (6 bases). Germline assignment: CDR1 GTSNPN and CDR2 SVGIG (reference sequence). The CDR3 length is 14 residues. The V and J ends lost 4 bases and 1 base respectively, with 14 bases between them. The CDR3 sequence is CAWKRSGRSYEQYF. The CDR3 DNA reads TGTGCCTGGAAGAGGTCCGGGAGATCCTACGAGCAGTACTTC.

The rearrangement links TRBV29-1 to TRBJ1-2, with D possibly TRBD1 on 5 matching bases. The germline V gene has CDR1 SQVTM and CDR2 ANQGSEA. The CDR3 contains 15 residues. V was cut by 1 base and J by 7 bases, with 19 bases left in between. The CDR3, as DNA: TGCAGCGTTGAAGCCCGTGGGGCCCGTTTCGGTGGCTACACCTTC. Protein product: CSVEARGARFGGYTF.

V usage is TRBV11-2 and J usage is TRBJ2-1; D not resolved. CDR1 and CDR2 from the germline V gene are SGHAT and FQNNGV. V gave up 3 bases and J gave up 4 bases, with 10 bases separating them. This CDR3 is 14 amino acids long. CDR3 in amino acids: CASSFPDGYNEQFF. CDR3 bases: TGTGCCAGCAGCTTCCCGGACGGATACAATGAGCAGTTCTTC. Full variable domain (remainder filled in from reference TRBV11-2 and TRBJ2-1): EAGVAQSPRYKIIEKRQSVAFWCNPISGHATLYWYQQILGQGPKLLIQFQNNGVVDDSQLPKDRFSAERLKGVDSTLKIQPAKLEDSAVYLCASSFPDGYNEQFFGPGTRLTVL.

The gene calls are TRBV7-9 and TRBJ2-3; possibly TRBD1 for D (5 bases). This CDR3 region has 15 residues. Trimming removed 1 base at V and 2 bases at J, with 10 bases between. Germline CDR1 SEHNR, CDR2 FQNEAQ (reference sequence). This chain's CDR3 is CASSLGVGVTDTQYF. The CDR3 DNA is TGTGCCAGCAGCTTAGGGGTAGGGGTCACAGATACGCAGTATTTT.

The chain employs TRBV19 and TRBJ1-1; D ambiguous. The CDR3 extends over 11 amino acids. Germline loops: CDR1 LNHDA, CDR2 SQIVND (reference sequence). The V end lost 8 bases, the J end lost 7 bases, and 11 bases lay between the germline ends. The CDR3 sequence: CASRNSVEAFF. In DNA, the CDR3 is TGTGCCAGTCGGAACAGCGTTGAAGCTTTCTTT.

The rearrangement uses TRBV4-2 and TRBJ2-4; a possible D gene is TRBD1 (5 bases). The CDR3 consists of 15 residues. V lost 1 base, J lost 6 bases, and 13 bases lay in between. Germline V gene lookup returns CDR1 LGHNA and CDR2 YNFKEQ. The CDR3: CASSQAPGLGNIQYF. In DNA form, the CDR3 reads TGTGCCAGCAGCCAAGCACCAGGGCTGGGAAACATTCAGTACTTC.

The chain links TRBV30 to TRBJ1-2, with a tentative D call TRBD1 (6 bases). Germline lookup yields CDR1 GTSNPN and CDR2 SVGIG (reference sequence). This CDR3 is 13 amino acids long. Trimming stripped 4 bases from V and 8 bases from J, with 17 bases between. CDR3 bases: TGTGCCTGGATTACGACAGGTATTGGAGGCTACACCTTC. Protein: CAWITTGIGGYTF. Drawing the rest from reference TRBV30 and TRBJ1-2, the complete variable domain is SQTIHQWPATLVQPVGSPLSLECTVEGTSNPNLYWYRQAAGRGLQLLFYSVGIGQISSEVPQNLSASRPQDRQFILSSKKLLLSDSGFYLCAWITTGIGGYTFGSGTRLTVV.

The CDR3 sequence: CSVLDRASGANVLTF. CDR3 bases: TGCAGCGTGCTGGACAGGGCTTCTGGGGCCAACGTCCTGACTTTC. V gene TRBV29-1 combines with J gene TRBJ2-6; 8 bases agree with TRBD1. V was clipped by 6 bases and J by 1 base; unmatched bases: 5. This CDR3 contains 15 residues. Germline V lookup: CDR1 SQVTM, CDR2 ANQGSEA.

This clone was counted only a few times. The rearrangement links TRBV5-4 to TRBJ2-3; 16 bases match TRBD2. CDR1 and CDR2 from the germline V gene are SGHNT and YYREEE (reference sequence). This CDR3 is built from 19 residues. Trimming took 0 bases from V and 1 from J; bases not matched to a gene: 5. CDR3 protein: CASSLGGLAGGTRTDTQYF. The DNA for the CDR3 is TGTGCCAGCAGCTTGGGGGGACTAGCGGGAGGGACACGCACAGATACGCAGTATTTT.

In this sample, this clone turned up a few times. The rearrangement joins TRBV5-1 to TRBJ2-3; D possibly corresponds to TRBD2 (5 bases). The CDR3 loop spans 15 amino acids. V was pared by 0 bases and J by 4 bases, with 12 bases between. Per the germline V gene, CDR1 is SGHRS and CDR2 is YFSETQ. The CDR3, as DNA: TGCGCCAGCAGCTTGGAGGGAGCGCATCCAGATACGCAGTATTTT. This gives the protein CASSLEGAHPDTQYF.

CDR3 DNA: TGCGCCAGCAGTTCCGACAGGCGGGGCTACACCTTC. It encodes CASSSDRRGYTF. The chain recombines TRBV10-2 with TRBJ1-2; TRBD1 might be the D (6 bases). The CDR3 is 12 amino acids. CDR1 is WSHSY and CDR2 is SAAADI in the germline V gene. Trimming removed 5 bases from V and 8 bases from J, with 12 bases in between.

The table lists this clone with a few counts. V usage is TRBV7-9 and J usage is TRBJ1-1; D unresolved. The CDR3 runs 14 residues. From germline, CDR1 is SEHNR and CDR2 FQNEAQ (reference sequence). V was cut by 3 bases and J by 0 bases, with 8 bases left in between. CDR3: CASSFNVMNTEAFF. CDR3 DNA sequence: TGTGCCAGCAGCTTTAACGTCATGAACACTGAAGCTTTCTTT.

The chain carries TRBV5-1 and TRBJ2-1; D might be TRBD2 (5 bases). Germline CDR1 SGHRS, CDR2 YFSETQ. This CDR3 comprises 15 residues. V was clipped by 1 base and J by 3 bases, with 11 bases between them. CDR3: CASSLFYAGYNEQFF. In nucleotides, the CDR3 is TGCGCCAGCAGCTTGTTCTATGCGGGCTACAATGAGCAGTTCTTC.

The chain joins TRBV7-9 to TRBJ2-7, with D maybe TRBD2 (5 bases). The CDR3 sequence is 14 residues long. Germline CDR1 is SEHNR and CDR2 is FQNEAQ (reference sequence). V shed 2 bases and J shed 6 bases, with 14 bases lying between them. CDR3: CASSLRPEGGEQYF. The CDR3 DNA reads as TGTGCCAGCAGCTTACGGCCTGAGGGTGGCGAGCAGTACTTC.

This clone was seen more than once but under ten times. The CDR3 sequence is CASSVGVVEEQYF. CDR3 DNA sequence: TGTGCCAGCAGCGTAGGTGTTGTAGAAGAGCAGTACTTC. The rearrangement joins TRBV9 to TRBJ2-7; no definite D call. V was clipped by 0 bases and J by 7 bases, with 11 bases between them. Per germline, CDR1 SGDLS and CDR2 YYNGEE. This CDR3 region has 13 residues.

The V gene is TRBV30, the J gene TRBJ1-2; no definite D call. This CDR3 is built from 13 residues. The ends were cut back, 2 bases at V and 2 bases at J, with 9 bases in the middle. Germline V gene sequence: CDR1 GTSNPN, CDR2 SVGIG (reference sequence). CDR3 residues: CAWSKNRNYGYTF. In DNA form, the CDR3 reads TGTGCCTGGAGTAAAAACAGAAACTATGGCTACACCTTC. Using reference TRBV30 and TRBJ1-2 for the parts outside the CDR3, the full variable domain is SQTIHQWPATLVQPVGSPLSLECTVEGTSNPNLYWYRQAAGRGLQLLFYSVGIGQISSEVPQNLSASRPQDRQFILSSKKLLLSDSGFYLCAWSKNRNYGYTFGSGTRLTVV.

This clone was observed a handful of times. V usage is TRBV7-3 and J usage is TRBJ2-6, with unresolved D. The germline gives CDR1 SGHTA, CDR2 FQGTGA. CDR3 length: 16 residues. With 0 bases removed from V and 1 base from J, the gap between germline ends came to 7 bases. The CDR3 reads CASSLTHPSGANVLTF. The CDR3 DNA follows: TGTGCCAGCAGCTTAACCCACCCTTCTGGGGCCAACGTCCTGACTTTC. The full variable domain, its missing parts supplied by reference TRBV7-3 and TRBJ2-6, is GAGVSQTPSNKVTEKGKYVELRCDPISGHTALYWYRQSLGQGPEFLIYFQGTGAADDSGLPNDRFFAVRPEGSVSTLKIQRTERGDSAVYLCASSLTHPSGANVLTFGAGSRLTVL.

This clone showed up many times. V and J are TRBV10-3 and TRBJ2-3; D uncertain. Germline CDR1 ENHRY, CDR2 SYGVKD. V lost 10 bases and J lost 0, with 17 bases in between. CDR3 length: 15 amino acids. DNA for the CDR3: TGTGCCACCAATTCGAAGGAGTCTAGCACAGATACGCAGTATTTT. This gives the protein CATNSKESSTDTQYF.

The chain has TRBV5-6 and TRBJ2-7; 14 bases agree with TRBD2. J was trimmed by 5 bases and V by 4 bases; bases with no gene match: 8. The CDR3 runs to 16 residues. CDR1 is SGHDT, CDR2 YYEEEE, per germline. The CDR3 here is CASSLGTSGSFNEQYF. Here the CDR3 DNA reads TGTGCCAGCAGCCTAGGGACTAGCGGGAGTTTCAACGAGCAGTACTTC.